A single T cell receptor beta chain is shown here with its context. These data are taken from a study of radiotherapy plus CTLA-4 blockade in lung cancer. Looking at the study overall: Objective response was observed in about 19% of patients, and disease control in approximately 30%.

V trimming: 5 bases; J trimming: 8 bases; junction bases outside the gene matches: 11. The length of the CDR3 is 15 residues. Per germline, CDR1 SGHTA and CDR2 FQGNSA. TCRdb's table, derived via immunoSEQ multiplex PCR, lists solely in-frame clones and lacks some. The sample lists more than 95,000 clones, about four fifths occurring once. The source of this sequence is a human donor with non-small cell lung cancer who had a partial response to radiotherapy plus ipilimumab. Sequences were derived from peripheral blood, sampled from a patient treated with radiotherapy plus ipilimumab. The chain joins TRBV7-2 to TRBJ1-4, with 7 bases fitting TRBD1. The CDR3: CASSLGQTSAEKLFF. In DNA form, the CDR3 reads TGTGCCAGCAGCCTGGGACAGACATCCGCCGAAAAACTGTTTTTT.